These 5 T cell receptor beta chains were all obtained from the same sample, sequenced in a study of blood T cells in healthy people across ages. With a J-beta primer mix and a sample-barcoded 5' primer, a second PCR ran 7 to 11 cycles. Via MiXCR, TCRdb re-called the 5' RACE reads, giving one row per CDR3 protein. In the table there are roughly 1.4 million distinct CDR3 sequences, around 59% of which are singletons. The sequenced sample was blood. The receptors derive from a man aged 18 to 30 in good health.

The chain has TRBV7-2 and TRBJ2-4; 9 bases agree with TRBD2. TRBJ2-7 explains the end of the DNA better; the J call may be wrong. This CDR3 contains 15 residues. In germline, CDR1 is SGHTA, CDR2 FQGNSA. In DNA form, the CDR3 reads TGTGCCAGCAGCTTGGCGACTAGCGGACCCTACGAGCAGTACTTC. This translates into CASSLATSGPYEQYF.

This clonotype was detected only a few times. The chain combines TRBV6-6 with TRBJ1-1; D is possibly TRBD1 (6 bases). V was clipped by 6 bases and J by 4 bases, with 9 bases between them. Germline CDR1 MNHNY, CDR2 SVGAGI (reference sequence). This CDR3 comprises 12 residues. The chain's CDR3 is CASRWTVTEAFF. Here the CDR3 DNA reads TGTGCCAGCAGGTGGACAGTCACTGAAGCTTTCTTT.

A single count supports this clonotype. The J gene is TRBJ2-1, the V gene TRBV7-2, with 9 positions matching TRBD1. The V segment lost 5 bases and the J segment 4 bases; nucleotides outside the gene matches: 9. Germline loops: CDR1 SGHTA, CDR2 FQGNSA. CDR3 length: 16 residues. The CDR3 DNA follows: TGTGCCAGCAGCACGCCGGACAGGGGCACTTACAATGAGCAGTTCTTC. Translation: CASSTPDRGTYNEQFF.

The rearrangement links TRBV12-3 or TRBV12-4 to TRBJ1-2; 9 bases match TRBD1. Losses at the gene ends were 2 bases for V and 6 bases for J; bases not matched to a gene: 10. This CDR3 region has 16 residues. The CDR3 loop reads CASSLIGQGPRDGYTF. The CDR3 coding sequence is TGTGCCAGCAGTTTAATAGGACAGGGGCCAAGAGATGGCTACACCTTC.

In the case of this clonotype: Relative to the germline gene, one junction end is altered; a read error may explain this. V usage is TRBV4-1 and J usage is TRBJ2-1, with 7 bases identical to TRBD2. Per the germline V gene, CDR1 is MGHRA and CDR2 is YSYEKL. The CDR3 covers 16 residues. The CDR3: CASGQSSGLLYNEQFF. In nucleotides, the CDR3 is TGCGCCAGCGGCCAGTCTAGCGGCCTGCTCTACAATGAGCAGTTCTTC.